The sequence of this T cell receptor beta chain was determined in a study of cytomegalovirus exposure and HLA in healthy donors. Study in general: Genotyping showed roughly 86% of hundreds of donors falling in the Caucasian-associated ancestry cluster. Points from the study as a whole: Later on, an analysis found that several of the most significant clusters appeared to be linked to common viral pathogens, which included parvovirus B19. TRBV6-2, TRBV6-3 and some other V segments were unresolvable in 87-base-pair reads.

The PCR employed 60 Vbeta primers together with 13 Jbeta primers. Using immunoSEQ multiplex PCR, the repertoire was profiled, and TCRdb retains in-frame clones only, with some absent. In the table there are a few hundred thousand clones, about 80% of which are singletons. CDR3 length equals 16 residues. Germline V gene lookup returns CDR1 SGHAT and CDR2 FQNNGV. Trimming shortened V by 5 bases and J by 1 base, and 12 bases separated the two germline ends. Healthy bone marrow donors made up the cohort. This clone has just a few counts. The antigen is undetermined. The chain combines TRBV11-2 with TRBJ2-6; D ambiguous. What was sequenced was PBMCs. The sequence was collected from a man between 18 and 35 years old in good health and CMV-seronegative. The CDR3 loop reads CASSQDATSGANVLTF. The CDR3 DNA reads TGTGCCAGCAGCCAAGATGCCACTTCTGGGGCCAACGTCCTGACTTTC. Filled out from reference TRBV11-2 and TRBJ2-6, the complete variable domain reads EAGVAQSPRYKIIEKRQSVAFWCNPISGHATLYWYQQILGQGPKLLIQFQNNGVVDDSQLPKDRFSAERLKGVDSTLKIQPAKLEDSAVYLCASSQDATSGANVLTFGAGSRLTVL.